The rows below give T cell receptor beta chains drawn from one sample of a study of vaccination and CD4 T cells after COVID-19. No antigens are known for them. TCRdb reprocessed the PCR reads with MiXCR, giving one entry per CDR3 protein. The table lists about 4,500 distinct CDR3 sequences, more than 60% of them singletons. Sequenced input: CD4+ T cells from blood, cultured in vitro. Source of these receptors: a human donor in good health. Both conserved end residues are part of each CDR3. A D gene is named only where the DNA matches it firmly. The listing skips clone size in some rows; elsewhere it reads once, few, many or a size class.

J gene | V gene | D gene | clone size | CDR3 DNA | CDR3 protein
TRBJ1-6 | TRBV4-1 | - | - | TGCGCCAGCAGCCAAGTCGGGCCGACTAATTCACCCCTCCACTTT | CASSQVGPTNSPLHF
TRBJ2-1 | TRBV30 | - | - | TGTGCCTGGAGTAAGAACATAGGAACGGATGAGCAGTTCTTC | CAWSKNIGTDEQFF
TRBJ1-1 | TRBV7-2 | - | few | TGTGCCAGCAGCTTAGCTCCAGGGTTCGCTGAAGCTTTCTTT | CASSLAPGFAEAFF
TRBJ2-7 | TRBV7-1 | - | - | TGTGCCAGCAGTCCCGGGGGGCGGGGGACAGTGGGCTTCCAGCAGTACTTC | CASSPGGRGTVGFQQYF
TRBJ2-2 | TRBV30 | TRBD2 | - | TGTGCCTGGAGTGGAGGACTAGCGGGAGGTTCAATCACCGGGGAGCTGTTTTTT | CAWSGGLAGGSITGELFF
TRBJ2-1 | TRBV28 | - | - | TGTGCCAGCAGTTTATCTGGCGGGATTAACAATGAGCAGTTCTTC | CASSLSGGINNEQFF
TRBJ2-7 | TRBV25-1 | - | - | TGTGCCAGCAGTGACCACCGAGGAGCCTACGAGCAGTACTTC | CASSDHRGAYEQYF
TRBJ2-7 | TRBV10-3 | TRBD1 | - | TGTGCCGCGAGGGACAGGTTGGTCCACGAGCAGTACTTC | CAARDRLVHEQYF
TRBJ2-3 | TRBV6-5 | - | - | TGTGCCAGCAGTTTGGGTGGGGCCACCTATACGCAGTATTTT | CASSLGGATYTQYF
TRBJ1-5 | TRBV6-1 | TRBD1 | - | TGTGCCACCAAAAACTCACAGGGGAGCAATCAGCCCCAGCATTTT | CATKNSQGSNQPQHF
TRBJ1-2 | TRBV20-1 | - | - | TGCAGTGCTAGAGCGGGGGCGCAGGCCTATGGCTACACCTTC | CSARAGAQAYGYTF
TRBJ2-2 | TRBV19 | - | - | TGTGCCAGTACCATAGGGCCGGGCGTCGGGGAGCTGTTTTTT | CASTIGPGVGELFF
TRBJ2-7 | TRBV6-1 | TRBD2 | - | TGTGCCAGCTGGGGGGGGGACTACGAGCAGTACTTC | CASWGGDYEQYF
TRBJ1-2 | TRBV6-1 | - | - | TGTGCCAGCCGCCAGGACGTAAGGCAGTATGGCTACACCTTC | CASRQDVRQYGYTF